Listed below are T cell receptor beta chains from one sample, sequenced in a study of shared clonotypes between healthy human individuals. Assay used: immunoSEQ multiplex PCR; TCRdb lists only in-frame clones, some missing. The sample includes around 2,000,000 clones, around 96% seen only once; the top ten take more than 0.9%. Material for sequencing was naive CD8+ T cells sorted from blood. These receptors came from a man aged 18 to 29 in good health. Both conserved end residues are part of each CDR3. The order of the fields is clone size, J gene, V gene, D gene, CDR3 DNA, CDR3 protein. A D gene is named only where the DNA matches it firmly. Not all rows give a size; the values are once, few, many and, for expanded clones, a class.

clone_size: .; j_call: TRBJ1-1; v_call: TRBV6-6; d_call: .; cdr3_nt: TGTGCCAGCACCGTGGGTTGGGCTAGGGAGGACACTGAAGCTTTCTTT; cdr3_aa: CASTVGWAREDTEAFF
clone_size: few; j_call: TRBJ2-7; v_call: TRBV11-2; d_call: .; cdr3_nt: TGTGCCAGCAGCTTAGTCATCTACGAGCAGTACTTC; cdr3_aa: CASSLVIYEQYF
clone_size: .; j_call: TRBJ2-7; v_call: TRBV4-1; d_call: .; cdr3_nt: TGCGCCAGCAGCCCCCGGGACCTAGGGTACGAGCAGTACTTC; cdr3_aa: CASSPRDLGYEQYF
clone_size: .; j_call: TRBJ1-1; v_call: TRBV28; d_call: .; cdr3_nt: TGTGCCAGCGGGTGGGGTGTCACTGAAGCTTTCTTT; cdr3_aa: CASGWGVTEAFF
clone_size: .; j_call: TRBJ2-5; v_call: TRBV11-2; d_call: .; cdr3_nt: TGTGCCAGCAGCTTAGATCAGACCGAACAAGAGACCCAGTACTTC; cdr3_aa: CASSLDQTEQETQYF
clone_size: .; j_call: TRBJ2-1; v_call: TRBV27; d_call: .; cdr3_nt: TGTGCCAGCAGTTTCCGGGACCCACACTTTGAGCAGTTCTTC; cdr3_aa: CASSFRDPHFEQFF
clone_size: .; j_call: TRBJ2-7; v_call: TRBV5-1; d_call: .; cdr3_nt: TGCGCCAGCAGCTTGACGGGGGCCTACGAGCAGTACTTC; cdr3_aa: CASSLTGAYEQYF
clone_size: .; j_call: TRBJ2-7; v_call: TRBV10-1; d_call: TRBD2; cdr3_nt: TGCGCCAGCAGCGGCCGACTAGCGGAAGAGCAGTACTTC; cdr3_aa: CASSGRLAEEQYF
clone_size: .; j_call: TRBJ1-1; v_call: TRBV27; d_call: .; cdr3_nt: TGTGCCAGCGGTGGAGCAAGCAACACTGAAGCTTTCTTT; cdr3_aa: CASGGASNTEAFF
clone_size: .; j_call: TRBJ2-7; v_call: TRBV25-1; d_call: .; cdr3_nt: TGTGCCAGCAGTGACGAACCGGGCGGGTCCTACGAGCAGTACTTC; cdr3_aa: CASSDEPGGSYEQYF
clone_size: .; j_call: TRBJ2-2; v_call: TRBV2; d_call: TRBD1; cdr3_nt: TGTGCCAGCAATCAGGGGGCACAAAACACCGGGGAGCTGTTTTTT; cdr3_aa: CASNQGAQNTGELFF
clone_size: .; j_call: TRBJ2-1; v_call: TRBV11-2; d_call: .; cdr3_nt: TGTGCCAGCAGCGTGGGCCAACCGGGAGAGCAGTTCTTC; cdr3_aa: CASSVGQPGEQFF
clone_size: .; j_call: TRBJ1-3; v_call: TRBV5-4; d_call: .; cdr3_nt: TGTGCCAGCAGCATAGGGGCGGCGAACACCATATATTTT; cdr3_aa: CASSIGAANTIYF
clone_size: .; j_call: TRBJ2-3; v_call: TRBV25-1; d_call: .; cdr3_nt: TGTGCCAGCAGTGTGCGAGATACGCAGTATTTT; cdr3_aa: CASSVRDTQYF
clone_size: .; j_call: TRBJ2-1; v_call: TRBV7-9; d_call: TRBD2; cdr3_nt: TGTGCCAGCAGCTTATTGGGGGGGAGCAATGAGCAGTTCTTC; cdr3_aa: CASSLLGGSNEQFF
clone_size: .; j_call: TRBJ1-2; v_call: TRBV29-1; d_call: .; cdr3_nt: TGCAGCGTTGAAGGGGAAAGGGGGTATGGCTACACCTTC; cdr3_aa: CSVEGERGYGYTF
clone_size: .; j_call: TRBJ2-5; v_call: TRBV2; d_call: TRBD1; cdr3_nt: TGTGCCAGCACCGGGACAGGGGAGACCCAGTACTTC; cdr3_aa: CASTGTGETQYF
clone_size: .; j_call: TRBJ2-2; v_call: TRBV7-6; d_call: .; cdr3_nt: TGTGCCAGCAGCTTAGTAGAGACCGGGGAGCTGTTTTTT; cdr3_aa: CASSLVETGELFF
clone_size: .; j_call: TRBJ2-2; v_call: TRBV30; d_call: TRBD2; cdr3_nt: TGTGCCCGCTCGGGGGCGGGAGGAGGCACCGGGGAGCTGTTTTTT; cdr3_aa: CARSGAGGGTGELFF
clone_size: .; j_call: TRBJ2-7; v_call: TRBV5-4; d_call: TRBD2; cdr3_nt: TGTGCCAGCAGCTGGGGGGGATACGAGCAGTACTTC; cdr3_aa: CASSWGGYEQYF
clone_size: .; j_call: TRBJ2-1; v_call: TRBV5-8; d_call: .; cdr3_nt: TGTGCCAGCAGCTTGATAGGAGGGCGGGAGTTCTTC; cdr3_aa: CASSLIGGREFF
clone_size: .; j_call: TRBJ1-4; v_call: TRBV4-3; d_call: .; cdr3_nt: TGCGCCAGCAGCCAAGACCACCCCAGGGTTCTTAATGAAAAACTGTTTTTT; cdr3_aa: CASSQDHPRVLNEKLFF
clone_size: .; j_call: TRBJ2-5; v_call: TRBV2; d_call: .; cdr3_nt: TGTGCCAGCAGTGTGGCCAGGCTCCAAGAGACCCAGTACTTC; cdr3_aa: CASSVARLQETQYF
clone_size: once; j_call: TRBJ2-7; v_call: TRBV25-1; d_call: .; cdr3_nt: TGTGCCAGCGGGACATCCCCCTACGAGCAGTACTTC; cdr3_aa: CASGTSPYEQYF
clone_size: .; j_call: TRBJ2-7; v_call: TRBV10-3; d_call: TRBD1; cdr3_nt: TGTGCCATCAGGAGGGACAGCACTTACGAGCAGTACTTC; cdr3_aa: CAIRRDSTYEQYF
clone_size: .; j_call: TRBJ1-5; v_call: TRBV6-5; d_call: .; cdr3_nt: TGTGCCAGCAGTTACGGGCAGGGAACGCAGCCCCAGCATTTT; cdr3_aa: CASSYGQGTQPQHF
clone_size: .; j_call: TRBJ2-1; v_call: TRBV6-6; d_call: .; cdr3_nt: TGTGCCAGCAGTTTCTCGGTTGAGCAGTTCTTC; cdr3_aa: CASSFSVEQFF
clone_size: .; j_call: TRBJ1-2; v_call: TRBV6-5; d_call: .; cdr3_nt: TGTGCCAGCAGTTACTCGATTCAGGAGTTGAATGGCTACACCTTC; cdr3_aa: CASSYSIQELNGYTF
clone_size: .; j_call: TRBJ1-3; v_call: TRBV5-1; d_call: .; cdr3_nt: TGCGCCAGCAGCCCTAAAACACTGGACATCTCTGGAAACACCATATATTTT; cdr3_aa: CASSPKTLDISGNTIYF
clone_size: .; j_call: TRBJ2-4; v_call: TRBV2; d_call: TRBD1; cdr3_nt: TGTGCCAGCAGTGAACCTCACGGGACAGGAGGCGTAGAAGCCAAAAACATTCAGTACTTC; cdr3_aa: CASSEPHGTGGVEAKNIQYF
clone_size: few; j_call: TRBJ2-7; v_call: TRBV7-2; d_call: .; cdr3_nt: TGTGCCAGCAGCTTGTCGCAGCTAAGACCCTACGAGCAGTACTTC; cdr3_aa: CASSLSQLRPYEQYF
clone_size: .; j_call: TRBJ1-1; v_call: TRBV25-1; d_call: .; cdr3_nt: TGTGCCAGCAGTTTAAGGGGGGTCACTGAAGCTTTCTTT; cdr3_aa: CASSLRGVTEAFF
clone_size: .; j_call: TRBJ1-1; v_call: TRBV7-9; d_call: .; cdr3_nt: TGTGCCAGCAGCTCGGAAACAGGGTTTGAAGCTTTCTTT; cdr3_aa: CASSSETGFEAFF
clone_size: .; j_call: TRBJ2-2; v_call: TRBV7-3; d_call: .; cdr3_nt: TGTGCCAGCAGCTTATCAGGGGCGGGCACCGGGGAGCTGTTTTTT; cdr3_aa: CASSLSGAGTGELFF
clone_size: .; j_call: TRBJ2-2; v_call: TRBV5-1; d_call: TRBD1; cdr3_nt: TGCGCCAGCAGCTTGGTAGGACAGGGGTCCGGGGAGCTGTTTTTT; cdr3_aa: CASSLVGQGSGELFF
clone_size: .; j_call: TRBJ2-7; v_call: TRBV6-1; d_call: .; cdr3_nt: TGTGCCAGCAGTGAGGACGGAACCTACGAGCAGTACTTC; cdr3_aa: CASSEDGTYEQYF
clone_size: .; j_call: TRBJ1-1; v_call: TRBV13; d_call: .; cdr3_nt: TGTGCCAGCACCCACGGAACTGAAGCTTTCTTT; cdr3_aa: CASTHGTEAFF
clone_size: .; j_call: TRBJ2-3; v_call: TRBV5-1; d_call: TRBD1; cdr3_nt: TGCGCCAGCAGCCCCGGACAGGGGAGCACAGATACGCAGTATTTT; cdr3_aa: CASSPGQGSTDTQYF
clone_size: once; j_call: TRBJ2-2; v_call: TRBV7-2; d_call: TRBD1; cdr3_nt: TGTGCCAGCAGCTGGGGATGGGACAGGGGGGAGACCGGGGAGCTGTTTTTT; cdr3_aa: CASSWGWDRGETGELFF
clone_size: .; j_call: TRBJ2-3; v_call: TRBV9; d_call: .; cdr3_nt: TGTGCCAGCAGCGCCCAGTATGGGGGCACAGATACGCAGTATTTT; cdr3_aa: CASSAQYGGTDTQYF
clone_size: .; j_call: TRBJ1-1; v_call: TRBV4-3; d_call: .; cdr3_nt: TGCGCCAGCAGCCTATCGAGGGCCGGGAACACTGAAGCTTTCTTT; cdr3_aa: CASSLSRAGNTEAFF
clone_size: .; j_call: TRBJ2-1; v_call: TRBV27; d_call: .; cdr3_nt: TGTGCCAGCAGAGTCATGGCAGTCGGCGACAATGAGCAGTTCTTC; cdr3_aa: CASRVMAVGDNEQFF
clone_size: once; j_call: TRBJ2-3; v_call: TRBV10-2; d_call: .; cdr3_nt: TGCGCCAGCAGTGAGGTAGAAGCTACGCAGTATTTT; cdr3_aa: CASSEVEATQYF
clone_size: .; j_call: TRBJ2-1; v_call: TRBV4-1; d_call: TRBD2; cdr3_nt: TGCGCCAGCAGCCAACTTTCTAGCGGGGGATACAATGAGCAGTTCTTC; cdr3_aa: CASSQLSSGGYNEQFF
clone_size: .; j_call: TRBJ2-7; v_call: TRBV19; d_call: .; cdr3_nt: TGTGCCAGTAGTATATCGGGCTACGAGCAGTACTTC; cdr3_aa: CASSISGYEQYF
clone_size: .; j_call: TRBJ2-5; v_call: TRBV6-5; d_call: TRBD2; cdr3_nt: TGTGCCAGCAGTCCGGGACTACACGAGGGAGCGACCCAGTACTTC; cdr3_aa: CASSPGLHEGATQYF
clone_size: .; j_call: TRBJ1-4; v_call: TRBV30; d_call: TRBD1; cdr3_nt: TGTGCCTGGAGTGGGACAGGGGGATATACTAATGAAAAACTGTTTTTT; cdr3_aa: CAWSGTGGYTNEKLFF
clone_size: .; j_call: TRBJ1-1; v_call: TRBV2; d_call: .; cdr3_nt: TGTGCCAGCAGTGATATTCAGCCCGGGGCTGAAGCTTTCTTT; cdr3_aa: CASSDIQPGAEAFF
clone_size: .; j_call: TRBJ2-2; v_call: TRBV4-1; d_call: .; cdr3_nt: TGCGCCAGCAGCCAAGAACACAGTGCACTGTTTTTT; cdr3_aa: CASSQEHSALFF
clone_size: .; j_call: TRBJ1-1; v_call: TRBV19; d_call: TRBD1; cdr3_nt: TGTGCCAGTAGTATCTCCGCAGGGGGGAACACTGAAGCTTTCTTT; cdr3_aa: CASSISAGGNTEAFF